The source of this T cell receptor beta chain is a study of CD8 T cells in Susac syndrome. Reverse transcription used roughly 0.5 to 1 ug RNA and random hexamers. Amplification of the TCR beta CDR3 was carried out by immunoSEQ multiplex PCR, which spanned a total of 54 Vbeta and 13 Jbeta segments. TCRdb called the immunoSEQ multiplex PCR reads again in MiXCR, with one record for every CDR3 protein. The sample contains 200,000 to 250,000 distinct CDR3 sequences, about 96% of which appear only once. Sequencing of TCR beta, carried out with a high-throughput approach, was applied to CD8+ and CD4+ T cells from the blood. Included as multiple sclerosis controls were treatment-naive patients who had stable or active relapsing-remitting disease. It was negative isolation that provided the CD8+ and CD4+ T cells, whereas TEMRA cells were enriched by FACS. The clonotype was recovered from a human donor with multiple sclerosis. The specimen sequenced was CD4+ T cells from PBMCs.

CDR3 nucleotide sequence: TGTGCCAGTCAGGTTCGGGGGAGACAAGAGACCCAGTACTTC. Protein product: CASQVRGRQETQYF. V is TRBV6-2 or TRBV6-3 and J is TRBJ2-5, with D perhaps matching TRBD2 (6 bases). CDR1 MNHEY and CDR2 SVGEGT come from the germline V gene. The V gene lost 9 bases and the J gene lost 2 bases, with 16 bases spanning the gap. This CDR3 comprises 14 residues.